The 18 T cell receptor beta chains in this list originate from one sample, sequenced in a study of molecular identifiers for immune sequencing clone quantification. TCRdb re-analysed the PCR reads in MiXCR, keeping a single row per CDR3 protein. Of some 320,000 distinct CDR3 sequences listed, around a fifth were seen once; the top ten hold under 0.95%. The sequencing sample was made of naive CD8+ T cells from blood, with Jurkat cell RNA spiked in. Subset in this sample: FACS-sorted CD8+CD4-CCR7+CD45RA+ naive T cells. Receptors were obtained from a human donor in good health. Some libraries in this study had Jurkat cell RNA spiked in.

This clonotype has just one count. Being one base from a much bigger clone, this may be a read error. The rearrangement uses TRBV5-4 and TRBJ2-3; 8 nucleotides match TRBD2. Germline V lookup: CDR1 SGHNT, CDR2 YYREEE (reference sequence). CDR3 length: 20 residues. The CDR3 sequence: CASSPFEGNWRGAHTDTQCF. DNA for the CDR3: TGTGCCAGCAGCCCATTTGAAGGCAATTGGCGGGGGGCCCACACAGATACGCAGTGTTTT.

This clonotype was detected only a few times. The J gene is TRBJ1-4, the V gene TRBV6-5, with TRBD1 as a possible D gene (6 bases). The CDR3 is made up of 15 amino acids. The germline CDR1 and CDR2 sequences are MNHEY and SVGAGI. V lost 2 bases and J lost 7, with 14 bases in between. CDR3 sequence (DNA): TGTGCCAGCAGTTACCATCCAGGGGTTGGTGAAAAACTGTTTTTT. Amino acids: CASSYHPGVGEKLFF.

About this clonotype itself: This may stem from a read error, because a much larger clone lies one nucleotide away. The rearrangement links TRBV20-1 to TRBJ2-5; possible D gene TRBD2, 5 bases. Germline V gene lookup returns CDR1 DFQATT and CDR2 SNEGSKA (reference sequence). This CDR3 has 11 amino acids. CDR3 in DNA: TGCAGTGCTGTCGGAGGAGAGGCCCAGTACTTC. It is translated as CSAVGGEAQYF.

V usage is TRBV4-2 and J usage is TRBJ2-7; a weak D match, TRBD2 (6 bases). CDR1 and CDR2 (germline): LGHNA, YNFKEQ. V was clipped by 1 base and J by 1 base, with 11 bases between them. This CDR3 region has 15 residues. The CDR3 region has the DNA TGTGCCAGCAGCCAAGCGAGGGACTTGTCCTACGAGCAGTACTTC. This sequence encodes CASSQARDLSYEQYF.

This sequence joins TRBV7-6 and TRBJ1-3; D possibly corresponds to TRBD1 (5 bases). Germline CDR1 is SGHVS and CDR2 is FNYEAQ. This CDR3 is built from 15 residues. V lost 4 bases and J lost 4, with 14 bases in between. The DNA of the CDR3 is TGTGCCAGCAGCTCCATGCAGGGAATCGGAAACACCATATATTTT. It translates to CASSSMQGIGNTIYF.

This clonotype was recorded at least ten times. The chain recombines TRBV6-5 with TRBJ2-4; D unresolved. The germline V gene encodes CDR1 MNHEY and CDR2 SVGAGI. The CDR3 has 13 amino acids. V lost 2 bases, J lost 4 bases, and 6 bases lay in between. The CDR3 is CASSYGEKNIQYF. The CDR3 DNA follows: TGTGCCAGCAGTTACGGGGAAAAAAACATTCAGTACTTC.

There are many counts of this clonotype. The rearrangement uses TRBV6-5 and TRBJ1-1; D is unresolved. Germline assignment: CDR1 MNHEY and CDR2 SVGAGI. V lost 2 bases to trimming and J lost 1 base, with 5 bases between them. The CDR3 is 13 amino acids. The CDR3 is CASSYTENTEAFF. The CDR3 DNA is TGTGCCAGCAGTTACACAGAGAACACTGAAGCTTTCTTT.

In the case of this clonotype: A much bigger clone sits one base away, suggesting this may be a read error. The genes are TRBV12-3 or TRBV12-4 and TRBJ1-3; D ambiguous. The CDR3 totals 17 residues. The V end was cut by 2 bases, the J end by 0 bases, with 14 bases between. The CDR3 DNA reads as TGTGCCAGCAGTTTATCACGGGCAAAGCCCTCTGGAAACACCATATATTTT. Encoded protein: CASSLSRAKPSGNTIYF.

Points on this clonotype: The CDR3 does not close with the conserved phenylalanine or tryptophan, likely indicating a read error. The CDR3, as DNA: TGTGCCAGCAGTTTAGGGGTAGTTGCTAACGAGCAGTACCTC. Its protein product is CASSLGVVANEQYL. The rearrangement uses TRBV12-3 or TRBV12-4 and TRBJ2-7; D gene ambiguous. The V end lost 1 base, the J end lost 5 bases, and 12 bases lay between the germline ends. CDR3 length: 14 amino acids.

This clonotype was observed a few times. The V gene is TRBV27, the J gene TRBJ2-2; tentative D call: TRBD1 (7 bases). CDR3 length: 16 residues. CDR1 MNHEY and CDR2 SMNVEV come from the germline V gene (reference sequence). V lost 7 bases, J lost 1 base, and 16 bases lay in between. DNA of the CDR3: TGTGCCAGCAAACCAGGGGGGATTTTGAACACCGGGGAGCTGTTTTTT. It codes for CASKPGGILNTGELFF.

The rearrangement links TRBV4-3 to TRBJ2-1; 10 positions agree with TRBD2. The germline V gene encodes CDR1 LGHNA and CDR2 YSLEER. This CDR3 spans 16 amino acids. The ends lost 4 bases at V and 6 bases at J; junction bases unmatched: 9. Here the CDR3 reads CASSRYLAGDPNEQFF. CDR3 DNA: TGCGCCAGCAGCCGCTACCTAGCGGGAGACCCCAATGAGCAGTTCTTC.

This clonotype was seen at least ten times. V gene TRBV4-3 combines with J gene TRBJ2-7, with D unresolved. The CDR3 is made up of 13 amino acids. The germline CDR1 and CDR2 sequences are LGHNA and YSLEER. Deletions cut 1 base from V and 6 bases from J, with 10 bases between. The CDR3 loop reads CASSQVRAAEQYF. Here the CDR3 DNA reads TGCGCCAGCAGCCAAGTAAGGGCGGCCGAGCAGTACTTC.

This clonotype has at least ten counts. The rearrangement joins TRBV7-9 to TRBJ2-3; either TRBD1 or TRBD2 may supply D (5 bases each). Trimming pared 4 bases from V and 4 bases from J, leaving 12 bases between. Germline loops: CDR1 SEHNR, CDR2 FQNEAQ (reference sequence). The CDR3 loop spans 14 amino acids. The DNA for the CDR3 is TGTGCCAGCAGCTCTCATCAGGGAGCAGATACGCAGTATTTT. Translating it yields CASSSHQGADTQYF.

This clonotype was seen many times. The chain has TRBV5-1 and TRBJ1-1; D is perhaps TRBD1 (5 bases). Germline V CDR1 and CDR2: SGHRS, YFSETQ. This CDR3 comprises 12 residues. V dropped 0 bases and J dropped 7 bases, with 7 bases sitting between them. The CDR3 nucleotides are TGCGCCAGCAGCTTGGGGGGACTTGAAGCTTTCTTT. Its protein product is CASSLGGLEAFF.

This clonotype was seen a handful of times. The chain is built from TRBV4-3 and TRBJ2-5; D is perhaps TRBD1 (6 bases). The germline CDR1 and CDR2 sequences are LGHNA and YSLEER. With 0 bases removed from V and 6 bases from J, the gap between germline ends came to 11 bases. This CDR3 is 14 amino acids long. In DNA, the CDR3 is TGCGCCAGCAGCCAAGATGTGACAGGTCAGACCCAGTACTTC. As protein: CASSQDVTGQTQYF.

This clonotype was seen only a few times. The J gene is TRBJ2-7, the V gene TRBV29-1; a weak D match, TRBD2 (6 bases). There are 16 residues in the CDR3. Looked up from germline, CDR1 is SQVTM and CDR2 is ANQGSEA. V shed 4 bases and J shed 5 bases, with 24 bases lying between them. The CDR3 sequence is CSVGDGGTNFVDEQYF. The CDR3 DNA reads TGCAGCGTTGGAGACGGGGGTACCAACTTCGTCGACGAGCAGTACTTC.

This clonotype was counted ten times or more. The chain couples TRBV5-1 to TRBJ1-2; the match to TRBD1 covers 11 bases. This CDR3 has 14 residues. Trimming at V came to 4 bases and at J to 8 bases, leaving 7 bases not matched to a gene. Germline CDR1 and CDR2: SGHRS and YFSETQ. The CDR3 loop reads CASSTGQGALGYTF. CDR3 DNA sequence: TGCGCCAGCAGCACTGGACAGGGGGCATTAGGCTACACCTTC.

The chain employs TRBV21-1 and TRBJ2-4; TRBD2, the D gene given by the table, was not confirmed from the DNA. TRBV21-1 is flagged as a pseudogene. The CDR3 loop spans 16 amino acids. The CDR3 DNA reads as TGTGCCAGCAGCAAAACCCTAGTCGGGGTCAAAAACATTCAGCACTTC. Translated: CASSKTLVGVKNIQHF.